Listed below are T cell receptor beta chains from one sample, sequenced in a study of blood T cell repertoires in COVID-19. Only in-frame clones appear in the TCRdb table, and some are missing; sequencing was by immunoSEQ multiplex PCR. The sample yields 120,000 or so clones, over 75% seen once. Specimen: peripheral blood. The receptor source for this set is a man aged 45-65 years with acute or convalescent COVID-19. CDR3s include the opening cysteine and the closing phenylalanine or tryptophan. D genes are given only for firm matches. Some rows have no size entry. The others give once, few or many, or a class for an expanded clone.

size	V	D	J	DNA	CDR3
once	TRBV5-4	TRBD2	TRBJ2-7	TGTGCCAGCAGCGGGGCTGGGAGGGCCTACGAGCAGTACTTC	CASSGAGRAYEQYF
-	TRBV5-5	-	TRBJ2-4	TGTGCCAGCATCTTGATGTTGGAGGCAGGAAACATTCAGTACTTC	CASILMLEAGNIQYF
-	TRBV7-6	TRBD1	TRBJ2-1	TGTGCCAGCAGCCCAACATCCCGGGGACAGGATCCTGAGCAGTTCTTC	CASSPTSRGQDPEQFF
-	TRBV7-2	TRBD2	TRBJ2-5	TGTGCCAGCAGCTTTAGCGGGAGGGGAGAGACCCAGTACTTC	CASSFSGRGETQYF
-	TRBV5-1	-	TRBJ2-3	TGCGCCAGCGGGGCAGGGTCTAGCACAGATACGCAGTATTTT	CASGAGSSTDTQYF
-	TRBV14	TRBD2	TRBJ2-1	TGTGCCAGCAGGCTAGGACTAGCGCAGGGTTGGTTCTTC	CASRLGLAQGWFF
-	TRBV6-2/TRBV6-3	TRBD2	TRBJ2-1	TGTGCCAGCAGCAGGGGACTAGCGGGAGGGGGCGAGCAGTTCTTC	CASSRGLAGGGEQFF
-	TRBV7-9	-	TRBJ1-2	TGTGCCAGCAGCTTAGAGGGGGACGGACCCAGAAACTATGGCTACACCTTC	CASSLEGDGPRNYGYTF
-	TRBV29-1	TRBD1	TRBJ1-5	TGCAGCGTTGTAGACGGGACAGGGGCCCAGCCCCAGCATTTT	CSVVDGTGAQPQHF
-	TRBV27	TRBD2	TRBJ2-5	TGTGCCAGCAGTCCAAGAAGTGGGCTAGCGGGAGTTAGAGAGACCCAGTACTTC	CASSPRSGLAGVRETQYF
-	TRBV11-2	-	TRBJ2-1	TGTGCCAGCAGCTTAGGGGCAGGGGTCGGCTACAATGAGCAGTTCTTC	CASSLGAGVGYNEQFF
-	TRBV10-3	-	TRBJ2-1	TGTGCCACGGCCGCCCTTGGAGACAATGAGCAGTTCTTC	CATAALGDNEQFF
-	TRBV7-2	TRBD1	TRBJ1-1	TGTGCCAGCAGCTCACACAGGGGCCAGGGTGGTTTGACTGAAGCTTTCTTT	CASSSHRGQGGLTEAFF
-	TRBV3-1/TRBV3-2	TRBD1	TRBJ1-6	TGTGCCAGCAGCCACCTTAGGGGGCTCTATAATTCACCCCTCCACTTT	CASSHLRGLYNSPLHF
-	TRBV25-1	TRBD2	TRBJ2-1	TGTGCCAGCAGTGATCGACTAGCCACCCGGAATGAGCAGTTCTTC	CASSDRLATRNEQFF
-	TRBV11-2	-	TRBJ2-7	TGTGCCAGCAGCTTAGGAGGTGGCAGGGGCTCCTACGAGCAGTACTTC	CASSLGGGRGSYEQYF
-	TRBV10-3	TRBD1	TRBJ1-3	TGTGCCATCAATAACCGGGACAGTGGAAACACCATATATTTT	CAINNRDSGNTIYF
-	TRBV4-1	-	TRBJ1-6	TGCGCCAGCAGCCAAGGACAAGTCTCCTATAATTCACCCCTCCACTTT	CASSQGQVSYNSPLHF
-	TRBV19	-	TRBJ1-2	TGTGCCAGTACCATAGCCGGGTACGGCTATGGCTACACCTTC	CASTIAGYGYGYTF
once	TRBV6-6	TRBD2	TRBJ2-1	TGTGCCAGCTTGGGACTAGTGTGGAATGAGCAGTTCTTC	CASLGLVWNEQFF
-	TRBV2	TRBD1	TRBJ1-2	TGTGCCAGCGTGGTTTGGAGGGACAGGGCGAAGGGCTACACCTTC	CASVVWRDRAKGYTF
-	TRBV7-2	TRBD2	TRBJ2-7	TGTGCCAGCAGCCATCTCGGGCGGGAGCGAAGCTACGAGCAGTACTTC	CASSHLGRERSYEQYF
-	TRBV6-4	TRBD2	TRBJ2-1	TGTGCCAGCTCTAGTGGGGAGGGCCTAGAGCAGTTCTTC	CASSSGEGLEQFF